This passage covers 20 T cell receptor beta chains from one sample sequenced in a study of T cells in localized non-small cell lung cancer. TCRdb's table, derived via immunoSEQ multiplex PCR, lists solely in-frame clones and lacks some. This sample has roughly 26,000 clones, with approximately 86% found just once. Sequencing was performed on peripheral blood, taken before any cancer treatment. The source is an older female donor with stage II squamous cell lung carcinoma.

The chain employs TRBV4-3 and TRBJ1-2; D remains unclear. V shed 0 bases and J shed 0 bases, with 8 bases lying between them. Germline V gene data show CDR1 as LGHNA and CDR2 as YSLEER. The CDR3 runs 15 residues. The CDR3 region is CASSQDYTANYGYTF. The CDR3 DNA reads TGCGCCAGCAGCCAAGATTACACGGCTAACTATGGCTACACCTTC.

V is TRBV19 and J is TRBJ2-5; D unresolved. CDR3 length: 12 amino acids. The germline CDR1 and CDR2 sequences are LNHDA and SQIVND (reference sequence). The V end lost 5 bases, the J end lost 5 bases, and 9 bases lay between the germline ends. The CDR3 spells CASSFVEETQYF. The CDR3 region has the DNA TGTGCCAGTAGTTTCGTGGAGGAGACCCAGTACTTC.

The chain joins TRBV12-2 to TRBJ2-3; TRBD1, the table's D call, lacks a check against the DNA. TRBV12-2 is a known pseudogene. The CDR3 sequence is 18 residues long. The CDR3 loop is CASRGGTGFLTSTDTQYF. The DNA of the CDR3 is TGTGCAAGTCGGGGAGGGACAGGGTTTCTTACTAGCACAGATACGCAGTATTTT.

This clone was recorded a few times. The V gene is TRBV5-6, the J gene TRBJ1-2; 9 nucleotides match TRBD1. Losses at the gene ends were 0 bases for V and 8 bases for J; bases not matched to a gene: 8. The CDR3 is 15 residues long. Germline V gene data show CDR1 as SGHDT and CDR2 as YYEEEE. The chain's CDR3 is CASSLVGQGVKGYTF. The CDR3 nucleotides read TGTGCCAGCAGCTTGGTGGGACAGGGAGTCAAAGGCTACACCTTC.

The chain links TRBV19 to TRBJ1-1, with no clear D. In germline, CDR1 is LNHDA, CDR2 SQIVND (reference sequence). V was trimmed by 5 bases and J by 7 bases, leaving 14 bases between them. The CDR3 extends over 13 amino acids. The CDR3 loop reads CASSFHGHHEAFF. CDR3 DNA sequence: TGTGCCAGTAGTTTTCACGGGCATCATGAAGCTTTCTTT.

The count of this clone is one. This rearrangement joins TRBV5-6 to TRBJ2-7; D is unresolved. Germline CDR1 SGHDT, CDR2 YYEEEE. V was shortened by 3 bases and J by 7 bases, with 17 bases between the two germline ends. This CDR3 has 14 residues. In nucleotides, the CDR3 is TGTGCCAGCAGCTCGGACCGGGCGAACGGTGAGCAGTACTTC. It encodes CASSSDRANGEQYF.

This chain uses TRBV5-1 with TRBJ1-4; TRBD1 matches at 7 bases. After removal of 4 bases from V and 3 bases from J, the junction contained 6 bases not matched to a gene. The germline V gene has CDR1 SGHRS and CDR2 YFSETQ. CDR3 length: 15 amino acids. This CDR3 reads CASSMGDSSNEKLFF. DNA of the CDR3: TGCGCCAGCAGCATGGGGGACAGTTCTAATGAAAAACTGTTTTTT. The whole variable domain, remainder taken from reference TRBV5-1 and TRBJ1-4, is KAGVTQTPRYLIKTRGQQVTLSCSPISGHRSVSWYQQTPGQGLQFLFEYFSETQRNKGNFPGRFSGRQFSNSRSEMNVSTLELGDSALYLCASSMGDSSNEKLFFGSGTQLSVL.

The V gene is TRBV6-5, the J gene TRBJ1-2, with D perhaps matching TRBD1 (5 bases). The CDR3 consists of 14 residues. CDR1 and CDR2 (germline): MNHEY, SVGAGI. Trimming stripped 0 bases from V and 5 bases from J, with 10 bases between. The CDR3 DNA reads TGTGCCAGCAGTTACTCAGGGGAAGCTTATGGCTACACCTTC. This sequence encodes CASSYSGEAYGYTF.

This chain links TRBV6-5 with TRBJ1-1; D unclear. Trimming left V 8 bases short and J 2 bases short, with 6 bases between. This CDR3 is 11 amino acids long. CDR1 is MNHEY, CDR2 SVGAGI, per germline. For the CDR3, the DNA is TGTGCCAGCGAAGATAACACTGAAGCTTTCTTT. This gives the protein CASEDNTEAFF.

J is TRBJ1-6 and V is TRBV7-2; unclear D gene. CDR1 and CDR2 (germline): SGHTA, FQGNSA. This CDR3 contains 12 residues. The V and J ends lost 2 bases and 12 bases respectively, with 8 bases between them. The CDR3 region has the DNA TGTGCCAGCAGCTTACCATTAGAACCCCTCCACTTT. Encoded protein: CASSLPLEPLHF. Drawing the rest from reference TRBV7-2 and TRBJ1-6, the complete variable domain is GAGVSQSPSNKVTEKGKDVELRCDPISGHTALYWYRQSLGQGLEFLIYFQGNSAPDKSGLPSDRFSAERTGGSVSTLTIQRTQQEDSAVYLCASSLPLEPLHFGNGTRLTVT.

This rearrangement joins TRBV5-6 to TRBJ2-2; D gene unclear. V lost 6 bases, J lost 3 bases, and 15 bases lay in between. The CDR3 is made up of 15 amino acids. Germline CDR1 is SGHDT and CDR2 is YYEEEE. CDR3 residues: CASNRGRPDTGELFF. For the CDR3, the DNA is TGTGCCAGCAACCGCGGCAGGCCGGACACCGGGGAGCTGTTTTTT.

The rearrangement uses TRBV19 and TRBJ2-6; D gene unclear. With 5 bases removed from V and 0 bases from J, the gap between germline ends came to 11 bases. CDR1 and CDR2 from the germline V gene are LNHDA and SQIVND (reference sequence). CDR3 length: 16 residues. This CDR3 is CASSPGAYSGANVLTF. Written as DNA, the CDR3 is TGTGCCAGTAGTCCCGGCGCATACTCTGGGGCCAACGTCCTGACTTTC.

The V gene is TRBV6-1, the J gene TRBJ1-6, with 10 bases fitting TRBD1. Germline CDR1 and CDR2: MNHNS and SASEGT. The CDR3 sequence is 13 residues long. With V trimmed by 8 bases and J by 7 bases, 2 bases remained unmatched. CDR3 loop: CASWGQGNSPLHF. The CDR3 bases are TGTGCCAGCTGGGGACAGGGGAATTCACCCCTCCACTTT.

This sequence joins TRBV7-2 and TRBJ2-1; TRBD2 matches at 7 bases. The CDR3 has 14 residues. Germline loops: CDR1 SGHTA, CDR2 FQGNSA. V gave up 4 bases and J gave up 4 bases; unmatched junction bases: 4. CDR3 coding DNA: TGTGCCAGCAGCTCACCGGGGGGATACAATGAGCAGTTCTTC. This encodes CASSSPGGYNEQFF.

The genes are TRBV2 and TRBJ2-7; 8 positions match TRBD1. This CDR3 has 14 amino acids. After removal of 2 bases from V and 9 bases from J, the junction contained 9 bases not matched to a gene. The germline CDR1 and CDR2 sequences are SNHLY and FYNNEI. CDR3 DNA sequence: TGTGCCAGCAGTGAAACCAGGACAGGGCGGGGGCAGTACTTC. It specifies CASSETRTGRGQYF.

The chain links TRBV28 to TRBJ1-5; maybe TRBD1 (6 bases). This CDR3 is 14 amino acids long. CDR1 MDHEN and CDR2 SYDVKM come from the germline V gene. Trimming left V 6 bases short and J 4 bases short, with 13 bases between. CDR3 amino acids: CASSLTGMNQPQHF. CDR3 sequence (DNA): TGTGCCAGCAGCCTGACAGGAATGAATCAGCCCCAGCATTTT.

The V gene is TRBV11-2, the J gene TRBJ1-1, with D possibly being TRBD1 (5 bases). The V gene lost 0 bases and the J gene lost 1 base, with 24 bases spanning the gap. The V gene's germline CDR1 is SGHAT and CDR2 FQNNGV. The CDR3 spans 20 residues. CDR3 sequence: CASSLDPYQGSGLANTEAFF. In DNA, the CDR3 is TGTGCCAGCAGCTTAGATCCCTACCAGGGATCCGGCCTCGCGAACACTGAAGCTTTCTTT.

CDR3 coding DNA: TGTGCCAGCTCACCTGGTGGAGAGATATCCTACAATGAGCAGTTCTTC. This gives the protein CASSPGGEISYNEQFF. This chain links TRBV18 with TRBJ2-1; D is uncertain. Per the germline V gene, CDR1 is KGHSH and CDR2 is LQKENI. The ends were cut back, 3 bases at V and 1 base at J, with 13 bases in the middle. The CDR3 has 16 residues.

The chain is built from TRBV5-4 and TRBJ2-2, with TRBD1 matching over 7 bases. The germline V gene has CDR1 SGHNT and CDR2 YYREEE (reference sequence). The CDR3 sequence is 17 residues long. The trim removed 4 bases at V and 0 bases at J, leaving 9 bases unmatched. The CDR3 loop is CASSLGAGTANTGELFF. DNA of the CDR3: TGTGCCAGCAGCCTCGGAGCCGGGACAGCGAACACCGGGGAGCTGTTTTTT.

This clone appeared once. The gene calls are TRBV7-6 and TRBJ2-2; the D is unclear. There are 12 residues in the CDR3. Trimming cost V 3 bases and J 8 bases, with 7 bases left between them. The germline CDR1 and CDR2 sequences are SGHVS and FNYEAQ. CDR3 in DNA: TGTGCCAGCAGCTTTAAGAATGGGGAGCTGTTTTTT. Amino acids: CASSFKNGELFF.